The rows below give T cell receptor beta chains drawn from one sample of a study of blood T cell repertoires in COVID-19. The assay was immunoSEQ multiplex PCR, and TCRdb's table has in-frame clones only and misses some. The profile shows approximately 100,000 clones, about 80% of them singletons. The sequenced sample was peripheral blood. These TCRs come from a man between 65 and 85 years old with acute or convalescent COVID-19. The CDR3 runs from the conserved cysteine through the conserved F or W. Fields, in order: CDR3 protein, CDR3 DNA, J gene, clone size, V gene, D gene. D genes are given only for firm matches. Clone size is not always given. Where it is, it says once, few, many or a class for expanded clones.

CASSQTFGTVGGYTF,TGTGCCAGCAGCCAGACCTTCGGGACAGTTGGTGGCTACACCTTC,TRBJ1-2,-,TRBV14,TRBD1
CASSSSGGLNTEAFF,TGCGCCAGCAGCAGTTCAGGAGGTCTGAACACTGAAGCTTTCTTT,TRBJ1-1,-,TRBV5-1,-
CASSQLRGHGDGYTF,TGTGCCAGCAGCCAATTAAGGGGGCACGGCGATGGCTACACCTTC,TRBJ1-2,-,TRBV11-2,TRBD1
CATSRRLAGGPDETQYF,TGTGCCACCAGCAGAAGACTAGCGGGAGGGCCGGATGAGACCCAGTACTTC,TRBJ2-5,-,TRBV15,TRBD2
CASSDVGVGESYGYTF,TGTGCCAGCAGTGATGTTGGCGTCGGGGAGTCTTATGGCTACACCTTC,TRBJ1-2,-,TRBV6-1,-
CASSPVRDTGELFF,TGTGCCAGCAGTCCCGTCCGAGACACCGGGGAGCTGTTTTTT,TRBJ2-2,-,TRBV28,-
CASSSRASTNEKLFF,TGTGCCAGCAGCTCTCGAGCCTCAACTAATGAAAAACTGTTTTTT,TRBJ1-4,-,TRBV7-9,-
CASTPEGAGTYGYTF,TGTGCCAGCACCCCCGAAGGAGCGGGGACCTATGGCTACACCTTC,TRBJ1-2,once,TRBV27,-
CASSPTGVNTEAFF,TGTGCCAGCAGCCCGACAGGGGTGAACACTGAAGCTTTCTTT,TRBJ1-1,-,TRBV5-5,TRBD1
CASSPGQPGANVLTF,TGTGCCAGCAGTCCGGGACAGCCTGGGGCCAACGTCCTGACTTTC,TRBJ2-6,-,TRBV2,TRBD1
CASSPLGSYGEQFF,TGTGCCAGCAGCCCATTGGGGAGTTACGGTGAGCAGTTCTTC,TRBJ2-1,-,TRBV7-3,-
CASSPNQGASYEQYF,TGTGCCAGCTCACCAAACCAGGGGGCTTCCTACGAGCAGTACTTC,TRBJ2-7,-,TRBV18,TRBD1
CASRGTPYNEQFF,TGTGCCAGCCGCGGGACTCCTTACAATGAGCAGTTCTTC,TRBJ2-1,once,TRBV28,-
CASSPSRGNEQFF,TGTGCCAGCTCACCTTCCAGGGGAAACGAGCAGTTCTTC,TRBJ2-1,-,TRBV18,-
CSVLLSGTGGYGYTF,TGCAGCGTCCTCCTTTCCGGGACAGGGGGCTATGGCTACACCTTC,TRBJ1-2,-,TRBV29-1,TRBD1
CASSLGTGNEQFF,TGTGCCAGCAGCTTGGGGACAGGGAATGAGCAGTTCTTC,TRBJ2-1,-,TRBV5-5,TRBD1
CASSMDGGVAVGGYTF,TGTGCCAGTAGTATGGACGGCGGGGTCGCCGTAGGTGGCTACACCTTC,TRBJ1-2,-,TRBV19,-
CASSFSGRSNEQYF,TGTGCCAGCAGCTTTAGCGGGAGAAGCAACGAGCAGTACTTC,TRBJ2-7,-,TRBV7-9,TRBD2
CASSRGSSEAFF,TGCGCCAGCAGCCGAGGGTCTAGTGAAGCTTTCTTT,TRBJ1-1,-,TRBV4-3,-
CASSYPQAEQFF,TGTGCCAGCAGTTACCCCCAGGCCGAGCAGTTCTTC,TRBJ2-1,-,TRBV6-2/TRBV6-3,-
CASSWGGESYNEQFF,TGTGCCAGCAGTTGGGGGGGAGAATCCTACAATGAGCAGTTCTTC,TRBJ2-1,-,TRBV6-5,TRBD2
CASSEYRRVQYEQYF,TGTGCCAGCAGTGAATATAGGAGGGTTCAATACGAGCAGTACTTC,TRBJ2-7,-,TRBV2,-
CASSGGLDSYNEQFF,TGCGCCAGCAGCGGCGGACTAGATTCGTACAATGAGCAGTTCTTC,TRBJ2-1,-,TRBV5-1,TRBD2
CASTIGRNEQFF,TGTGCCAGTACCATCGGTAGAAATGAGCAGTTCTTC,TRBJ2-1,-,TRBV19,-
CAWSVQVGYNQPQHF,TGTGCCTGGAGTGTACAGGTAGGATACAATCAGCCCCAGCATTTT,TRBJ1-5,-,TRBV30,-
CASSLDLASGRASGANVLTF,TGCGCCAGCAGCTTGGATTTGGCTAGCGGGAGGGCCTCTGGGGCCAACGTCCTGACTTTC,TRBJ2-6,-,TRBV5-1,TRBD2
CASSVAPSRSTEAFF,TGTGCCAGCAGCGTAGCACCCTCTCGGAGCACTGAAGCTTTCTTT,TRBJ1-1,once,TRBV9,-
CASSLAYGGRGETQYF,TGTGCCAGCAGCTTAGCTTATGGGGGGAGGGGAGAGACCCAGTACTTC,TRBJ2-5,once,TRBV7-2,TRBD2
CSVVGQGRAYEQYF,TGCAGCGTCGTTGGACAGGGGCGCGCCTACGAGCAGTACTTC,TRBJ2-7,-,TRBV29-1,TRBD1
CASSFGRGYNEQFF,TGTGCCAGCAGCTTTGGACGGGGGTACAATGAGCAGTTCTTC,TRBJ2-1,-,TRBV5-6,-
CASSEDMTAQPQHF,TGTGCCAGCAGTGAAGATATGACAGCTCAGCCCCAGCATTTT,TRBJ1-5,-,TRBV2,-
CASSWTRDTQGATF,TGTGCCAGCAGCTGGACCCGGGACACCCAGGGTGCCACCTTC,TRBJ1-2,-,TRBV7-8,-
CASSPGPSWEQFF,TGCGCCAGCAGCCCAGGGCCAAGTTGGGAGCAGTTCTTC,TRBJ2-1,-,TRBV5-1,-
CASSSGSQRATEAFF,TGTGCCAGCAGCTCCGGTAGCCAGAGGGCCACTGAAGCTTTCTTT,TRBJ1-1,few,TRBV7-3,-
CASSFTRVGNSPLHF,TGTGCCAGCAGCTTTACCAGGGTAGGGAATTCACCCCTCCACTTT,TRBJ1-6,-,TRBV7-8,-
CASSQRLANTEAFF,TGTGCCAGCAGCCAGAGGTTAGCGAACACTGAAGCTTTCTTT,TRBJ1-1,few,TRBV7-2,-
CASSEPAEAFF,TGTGCCAGCAGTGAACCAGCTGAAGCTTTCTTT,TRBJ1-1,-,TRBV6-1,-
CSVLLPPGGYTF,TGCAGCGTTTTATTACCGCCCGGGGGCTACACCTTC,TRBJ1-2,-,TRBV29-1,-
CASSGGQATTYEQYF,TGTGCCAGCAGCGGGGGACAGGCGACAACCTACGAGCAGTACTTC,TRBJ2-7,-,TRBV5-4,TRBD1
CAISEGGDYGYTF,TGTGCCATCAGTGAGGGAGGGGACTATGGCTACACCTTC,TRBJ1-2,-,TRBV10-3,-
CASLRGRANTEAFF,TGTGCCAGCCTAAGGGGGCGCGCAAACACTGAAGCTTTCTTT,TRBJ1-1,-,TRBV6-5,TRBD1
CASSLFGTSGNEQFF,TGTGCCAGCAGCTTGTTCGGGACTAGCGGAAATGAGCAGTTCTTC,TRBJ2-1,few,TRBV7-9,TRBD2
CASSSGGRGELFF,TGTGCCAGCAGCAGCGGGGGGCGCGGGGAGCTGTTTTTT,TRBJ2-2,once,TRBV5-5,TRBD2
CASSEIKGGGRGSYNEQFF,TGTGCCAGCAGTGAAATTAAGGGGGGGGGCCGCGGCTCCTACAATGAGCAGTTCTTC,TRBJ2-1,-,TRBV6-1,-
CASIQIWGQSNTGELFF,TGTGCCAGCATTCAAATTTGGGGACAATCGAACACCGGGGAGCTGTTTTTT,TRBJ2-2,-,TRBV28,-
CASSLVAQIAKNIQYF,TGTGCCAGCAGCTTAGTGGCCCAAATCGCCAAAAACATTCAGTACTTC,TRBJ2-4,-,TRBV7-2,-
CASSFSGGVSPWEQFF,TGTGCCAGCAGCTTTAGCGGGGGGGTTAGTCCTTGGGAGCAGTTCTTC,TRBJ2-1,-,TRBV7-9,TRBD2
CASSRTDRRSEPQHF,TGTGCCAGCAGCCGGACCGACAGGAGGAGTGAGCCCCAGCATTTT,TRBJ1-5,many,TRBV3-1/TRBV3-2,-
CASRIVGEGNGQPQHF,TGTGCCAGTCGAATCGTGGGGGAGGGCAACGGTCAGCCCCAGCATTTT,TRBJ1-5,-,TRBV19,-
CASSVTGRTQPQHF,TGTGCCAGCAGTGTTACAGGGAGAACTCAGCCCCAGCATTTT,TRBJ1-5,-,TRBV2,-
CSVGLVAKNIQYF,TGCAGCGTTGGTTTAGTGGCCAAAAACATTCAGTACTTC,TRBJ2-4,-,TRBV29-1,-
CASSFTGSTGELFF,TGTGCCAGCAGCTTCACAGGGTCCACCGGGGAGCTGTTTTTT,TRBJ2-2,-,TRBV7-9,-
CASSLSSAGAYNSPLHF,TGTGCCAGCAGTTTATCGTCGGCAGGGGCCTATAATTCACCCCTCCACTTT,TRBJ1-6,few,TRBV27,-
CASSPGAGGADTQYF,TGTGCCAGCAGCCCGGGGGCGGGAGGAGCTGATACGCAGTATTTT,TRBJ2-3,-,TRBV7-9,TRBD2
CASSTGQNNEQFF,TGTGCCAGCAGCACGGGACAGAACAATGAGCAGTTCTTC,TRBJ2-1,many,TRBV7-3,TRBD1
CASSLAPNTEAFF,TGTGCCAGCAGCTTGGCACCGAACACTGAAGCTTTCTTT,TRBJ1-1,medium-sized,TRBV7-3,-